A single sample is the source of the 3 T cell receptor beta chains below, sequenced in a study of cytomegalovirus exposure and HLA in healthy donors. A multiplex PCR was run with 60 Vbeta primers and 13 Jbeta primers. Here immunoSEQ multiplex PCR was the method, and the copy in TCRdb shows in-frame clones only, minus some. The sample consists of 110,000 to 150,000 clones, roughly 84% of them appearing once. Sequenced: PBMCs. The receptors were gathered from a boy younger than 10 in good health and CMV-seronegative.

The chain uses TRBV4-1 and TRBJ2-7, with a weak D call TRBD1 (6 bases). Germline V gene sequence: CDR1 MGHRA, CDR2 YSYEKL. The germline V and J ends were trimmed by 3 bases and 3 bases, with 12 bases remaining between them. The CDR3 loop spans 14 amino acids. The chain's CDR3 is CASSQTGKDYEQYF. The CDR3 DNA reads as TGCGCCAGCAGCCAGACAGGAAAGGACTACGAGCAGTACTTC.

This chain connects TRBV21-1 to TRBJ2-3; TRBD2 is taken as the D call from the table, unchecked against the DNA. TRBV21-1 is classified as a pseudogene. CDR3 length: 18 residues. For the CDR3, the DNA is TGTGCCAGCAGCAAAGCCTTACCGCTAGTTACCCCGCCAGATACGCAGTATTTT. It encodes CASSKALPLVTPPDTQYF.

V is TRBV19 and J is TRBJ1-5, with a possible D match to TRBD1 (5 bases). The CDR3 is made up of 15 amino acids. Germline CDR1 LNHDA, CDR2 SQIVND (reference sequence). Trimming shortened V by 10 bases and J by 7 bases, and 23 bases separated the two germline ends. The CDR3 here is CATEGRGGFGQPQHF. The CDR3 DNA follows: TGTGCCACCGAGGGGAGGGGAGGGTTTGGGCAGCCCCAGCATTTT. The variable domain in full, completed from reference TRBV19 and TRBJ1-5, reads DGGITQSPKYLFRKEGQNVTLSCEQNLNHDAMYWYRQDPGQGLRLIYYSQIVNDFQKGDIAEGYSVSREKKESFPLTVTSAQKNPTAFYLCATEGRGGFGQPQHFGDGTRLSIL.